These T cell receptor beta chains were read from a single sample in a study of T cell responses to AZD1222 COVID-19 vaccine. Assay used: immunoSEQ multiplex PCR; TCRdb lists only in-frame clones, some missing. This table has fewer than 200,000 clones, approximately 90% appearing once. Source: peripheral blood, taken on day 0 of AZD1222 vaccination. These receptors came from an adult in good health. Each CDR3 is given with its conserved first and last residue. D genes are given only for firm matches. Size is stated for part of the rows, as once, few or many counts, or as a class when the clone is expanded.

CSVGHVQETQYF,TGCAGCGTTGGACACGTCCAAGAGACCCAGTACTTC,TRBJ2-5,12,NA,NA,TRBV29-1
CASSPSGTGAYEQYF,TGTGCCAGCAGCCCATCCGGGACAGGGGCCTACGAGCAGTACTTC,TRBJ2-7,15,NA,TRBD1,TRBV27
CASSERQGGQPQHF,TGTGCCAGCAGCGAACGACAGGGGGGCCAGCCCCAGCATTTT,TRBJ1-5,14,NA,TRBD1,TRBV9
CASSLDRWETEAFF,TGTGCCAGCAGCTTAGATAGATGGGAGACTGAAGCTTTCTTT,TRBJ1-1,14,NA,NA,TRBV11-2
CASSQSRDRGANYGYTF,TGTGCCAGCAGCCAGTCCCGGGACAGGGGAGCTAACTATGGCTACACCTTC,TRBJ1-2,17,NA,TRBD1,TRBV7-9
CASSRRGYGYTF,TGTGCCAGCAGCAGAAGGGGCTATGGCTACACCTTC,TRBJ1-2,12,NA,NA,TRBV21-1
CASSYHEGQGGYTF,TGTGCCAGTAGTTATCATGAGGGGCAGGGTGGCTACACCTTC,TRBJ1-2,14,NA,NA,TRBV19
CASGLVPQGVFPGELFF,TGTGCTAGTGGTTTGGTACCGCAGGGGGTCTTCCCCGGGGAGCTGTTTTTT,TRBJ2-2,17,NA,TRBD1,TRBV12-5
CASSQDLQGLTNTEAFF,TGCGCCAGCAGCCAAGATTTACAGGGGTTAACGAACACTGAAGCTTTCTTT,TRBJ1-1,17,NA,TRBD1,TRBV4-1
CASSRDLTGTWGTF,TGTGCCAGCAGCCGGGACCTGACTGGGACGTGGGGCACCTTC,TRBJ1-2,14,NA,NA,TRBV7-9
CSGGDSSSYEQYF,TGCAGCGGTGGGGACTCGAGCTCCTACGAGCAGTACTTC,TRBJ2-7,13,NA,NA,TRBV29-1
CASSVQGSSYNSPLHF,TGTGCCAGCAGTGTCCAGGGGAGCTCCTATAATTCACCCCTCCACTTT,TRBJ1-6,16,few,NA,TRBV2
CASSPGTSGTVGYEQYF,TGTGCCAGCAGCCCCGGGACTAGCGGCACCGTGGGGTACGAGCAGTACTTC,TRBJ2-7,17,NA,TRBD2,TRBV7-2
CASSFLAAPNTGELFF,TGTGCCAGCAGCTTTCTGGCGGCACCGAACACCGGGGAGCTGTTTTTT,TRBJ2-2,16,medium-sized,NA,TRBV13
CASTSAGGSPEQYF,TGTGCCAGCACGTCGGCGGGAGGGTCCCCCGAGCAGTACTTC,TRBJ2-7,14,NA,TRBD2,TRBV6-5
CASSPPLLGEQYF,TGTGCCAGCTCACCACCCCTCTTGGGCGAGCAGTACTTC,TRBJ2-7,13,NA,NA,TRBV18